This T cell receptor beta chain was identified in a study of blood T cells in healthy people across ages. This clonotype came up many times. This CDR3 has 15 amino acids. CDR1 and CDR2 (germline): SGHRS, YFSETQ. V dropped 1 base and J dropped 5 bases, with 13 bases sitting between them. Those donating, healthy Caucasian individuals from Russia, were aged roughly 6 to 95. Per individual sample, total RNA of at least 6 micrograms was extracted. Alongside a J-beta primer mix, a sample-barcoded 5' primer served in a second PCR lasting about 7 to 11 cycles. Each cDNA molecule received a tag from a template-switch adaptor that had 12 random nucleotides. The study obtained at least 2.5 million CDR3-containing paired-end reads from every sample. Each CDR3 protein is one row after TCRdb ran MiXCR on the 5' RACE reads. This sample has 1.5 million to 2 million distinct CDR3 sequences, with about 30% found just once.

The sample comprised blood. The gene calls are TRBV5-1 and TRBJ2-1; tentatively, D is TRBD1 (5 bases). The clonotype comes from a woman aged 30 to 39 in good health. The DNA for the CDR3 is TGCGCCAGCAGCTTGTTGACAGCCCTTAACAATGAGCAGTTCTTC. The encoded protein is CASSLLTALNNEQFF. The entire variable domain, with the rest obtained from reference TRBV5-1 and TRBJ2-1, is as follows: KAGVTQTPRYLIKTRGQQVTLSCSPISGHRSVSWYQQTPGQGLQFLFEYFSETQRNKGNFPGRFSGRQFSNSRSEMNVSTLELGDSALYLCASSLLTALNNEQFFGPGTRLTVL.